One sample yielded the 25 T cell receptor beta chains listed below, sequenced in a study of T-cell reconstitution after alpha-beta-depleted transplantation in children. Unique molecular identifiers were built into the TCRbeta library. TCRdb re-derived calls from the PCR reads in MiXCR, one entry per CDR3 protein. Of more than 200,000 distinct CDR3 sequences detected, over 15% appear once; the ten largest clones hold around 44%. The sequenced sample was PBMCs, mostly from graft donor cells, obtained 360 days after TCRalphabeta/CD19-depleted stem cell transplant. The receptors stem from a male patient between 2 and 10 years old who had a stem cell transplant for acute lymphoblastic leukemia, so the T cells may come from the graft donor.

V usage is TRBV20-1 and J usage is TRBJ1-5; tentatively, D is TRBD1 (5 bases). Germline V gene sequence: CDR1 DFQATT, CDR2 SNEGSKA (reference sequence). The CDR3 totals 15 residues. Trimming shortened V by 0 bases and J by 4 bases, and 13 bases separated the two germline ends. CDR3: CSARDGGVWNQPQHF. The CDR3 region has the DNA TGCAGTGCTAGAGATGGGGGGGTCTGGAATCAGCCCCAGCATTTT.

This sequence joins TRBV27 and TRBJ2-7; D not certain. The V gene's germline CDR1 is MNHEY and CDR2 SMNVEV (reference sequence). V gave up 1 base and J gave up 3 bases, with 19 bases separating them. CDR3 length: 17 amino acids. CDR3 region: CASSLLSGASFHYEQYF. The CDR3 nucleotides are TGTGCCAGCAGTTTATTGTCAGGAGCTAGTTTCCACTACGAGCAGTACTTC.

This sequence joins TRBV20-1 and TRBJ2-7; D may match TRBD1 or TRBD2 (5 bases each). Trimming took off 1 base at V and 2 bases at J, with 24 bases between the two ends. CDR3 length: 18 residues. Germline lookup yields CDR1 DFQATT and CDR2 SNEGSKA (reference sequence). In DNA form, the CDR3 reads TGCAGTGCTAGAGGGGCGACTACCGGCAGGGTATTTCCCTACGAGCAGTACTTC. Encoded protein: CSARGATTGRVFPYEQYF.

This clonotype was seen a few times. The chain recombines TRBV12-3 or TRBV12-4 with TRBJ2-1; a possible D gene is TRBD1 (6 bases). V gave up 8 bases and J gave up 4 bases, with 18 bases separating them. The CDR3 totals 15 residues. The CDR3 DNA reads TGTGCCAGCTACTATACAGGGTTAGGGTACAATGAGCAGTTCTTC. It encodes CASYYTGLGYNEQFF.

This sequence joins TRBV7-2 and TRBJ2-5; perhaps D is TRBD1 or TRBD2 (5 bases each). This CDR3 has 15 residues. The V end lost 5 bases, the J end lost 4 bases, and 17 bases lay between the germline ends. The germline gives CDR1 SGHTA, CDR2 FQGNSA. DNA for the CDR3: TGTGCCAGCAGCCCGGGGACGGAAAGGGTAGAGACCCAGTACTTC. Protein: CASSPGTERVETQYF.

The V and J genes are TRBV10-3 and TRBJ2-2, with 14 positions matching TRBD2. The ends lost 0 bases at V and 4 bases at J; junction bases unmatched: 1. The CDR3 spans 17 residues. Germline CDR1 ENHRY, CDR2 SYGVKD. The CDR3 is CAISESGLAGATGELFF. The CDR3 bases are TGTGCCATCAGTGAGTCGGGACTAGCGGGAGCCACCGGGGAGCTGTTTTTT.

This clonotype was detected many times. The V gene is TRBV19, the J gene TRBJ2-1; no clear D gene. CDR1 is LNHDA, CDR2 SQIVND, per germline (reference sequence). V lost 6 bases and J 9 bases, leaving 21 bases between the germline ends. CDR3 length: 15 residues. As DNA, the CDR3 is TGTGCCAGTAGGGGTAGGGCCTCTTTTTTCAGTGAGCAGTTCTTC. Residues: CASRGRASFFSEQFF.

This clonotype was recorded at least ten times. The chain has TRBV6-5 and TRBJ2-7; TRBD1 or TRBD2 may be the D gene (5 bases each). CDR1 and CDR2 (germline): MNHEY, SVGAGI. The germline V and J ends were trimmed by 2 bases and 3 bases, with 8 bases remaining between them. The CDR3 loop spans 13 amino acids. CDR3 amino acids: CASSYGGSYEQYF. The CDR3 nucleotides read TGTGCCAGCAGTTACGGGGGTAGCTACGAGCAGTACTTC.

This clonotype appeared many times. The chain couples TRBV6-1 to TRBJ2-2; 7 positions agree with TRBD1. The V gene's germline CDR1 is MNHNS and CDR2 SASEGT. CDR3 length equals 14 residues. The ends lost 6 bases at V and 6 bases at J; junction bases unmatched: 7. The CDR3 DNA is TGTGCCAGCAGACGCAGACAGGGAGCCGGGGAGCTGTTTTTT. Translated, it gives CASRRRQGAGELFF.

DNA for the CDR3: TGTGCCAGCAGTTCAGTAGCGGGAGTGAACACCGGGGAGCTGTTTTTT. It codes for CASSSVAGVNTGELFF. V and J are TRBV6-2 or TRBV6-3 and TRBJ2-2, with 9 bases fitting TRBD2. The CDR3 totals 16 residues. Germline-derived CDR1 and CDR2 are MNHEY and SVGEGT. J was trimmed by 1 base and V by 4 bases; bases with no gene match: 4.

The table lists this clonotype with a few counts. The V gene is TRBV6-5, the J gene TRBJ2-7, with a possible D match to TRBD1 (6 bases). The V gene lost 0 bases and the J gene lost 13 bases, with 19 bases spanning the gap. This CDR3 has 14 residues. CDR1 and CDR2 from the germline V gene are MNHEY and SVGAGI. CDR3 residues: CASSYSVLGAARYF. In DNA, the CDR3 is TGTGCCAGCAGTTACTCGGTCTTGGGGGCAGCCCGCTACTTC.

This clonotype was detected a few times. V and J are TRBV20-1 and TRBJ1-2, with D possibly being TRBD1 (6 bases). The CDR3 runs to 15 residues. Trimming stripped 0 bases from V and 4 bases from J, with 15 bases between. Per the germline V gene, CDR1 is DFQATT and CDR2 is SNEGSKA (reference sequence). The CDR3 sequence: CSARDLTGTGYGYTF. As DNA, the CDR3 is TGCAGTGCTAGAGATTTGACAGGAACGGGCTATGGCTACACCTTC.

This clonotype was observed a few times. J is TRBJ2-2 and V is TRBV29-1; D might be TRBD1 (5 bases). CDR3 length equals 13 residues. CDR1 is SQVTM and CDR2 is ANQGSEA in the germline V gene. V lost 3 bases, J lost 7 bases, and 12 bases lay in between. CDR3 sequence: CSVESGLHGELFF. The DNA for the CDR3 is TGCAGCGTTGAGTCAGGGTTGCACGGGGAGCTGTTTTTT.

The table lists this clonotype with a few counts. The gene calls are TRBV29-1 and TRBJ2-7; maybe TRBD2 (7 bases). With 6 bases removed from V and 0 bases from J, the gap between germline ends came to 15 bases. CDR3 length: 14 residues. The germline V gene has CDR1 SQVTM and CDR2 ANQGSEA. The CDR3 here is CSVKRRGGSYEQYF. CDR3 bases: TGCAGCGTAAAGAGAAGGGGGGGCTCCTACGAGCAGTACTTC.

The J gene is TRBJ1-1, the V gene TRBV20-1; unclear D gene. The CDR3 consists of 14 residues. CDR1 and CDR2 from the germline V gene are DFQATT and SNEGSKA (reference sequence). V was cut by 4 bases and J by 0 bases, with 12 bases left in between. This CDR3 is CSANVQLMNTEAFF. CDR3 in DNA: TGCAGTGCTAATGTACAGCTCATGAACACTGAAGCTTTCTTT.

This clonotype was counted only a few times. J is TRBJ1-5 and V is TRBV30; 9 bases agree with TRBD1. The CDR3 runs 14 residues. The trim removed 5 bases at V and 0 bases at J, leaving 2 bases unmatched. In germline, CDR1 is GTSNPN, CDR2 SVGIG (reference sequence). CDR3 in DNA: TGTGCCTGGGGACAGGGGAATAGCAATCAGCCCCAGCATTTT. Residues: CAWGQGNSNQPQHF.

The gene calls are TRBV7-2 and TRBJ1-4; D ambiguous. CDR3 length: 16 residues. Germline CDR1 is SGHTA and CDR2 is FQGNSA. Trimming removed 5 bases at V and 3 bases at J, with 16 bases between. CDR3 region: CASSDGSTHPNEKLFF. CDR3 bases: TGTGCCAGCAGCGATGGGTCCACCCACCCTAATGAAAAACTGTTTTTT.

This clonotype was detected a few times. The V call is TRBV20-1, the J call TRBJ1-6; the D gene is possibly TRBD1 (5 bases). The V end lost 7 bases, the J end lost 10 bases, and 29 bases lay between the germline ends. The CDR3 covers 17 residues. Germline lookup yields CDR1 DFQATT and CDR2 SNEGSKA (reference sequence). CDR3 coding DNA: TGCAGTGTCGATGCCGGGACCGGCATTCTTTCGGAGTCACCCCTCCACTTT. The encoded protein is CSVDAGTGILSESPLHF.

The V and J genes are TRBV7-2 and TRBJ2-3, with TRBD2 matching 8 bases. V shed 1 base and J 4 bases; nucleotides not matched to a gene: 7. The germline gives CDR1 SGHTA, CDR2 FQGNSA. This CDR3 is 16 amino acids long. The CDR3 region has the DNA TGTGCCAGCAGCTTAGTGGGGACTAGTTTTTCAGATACGCAGTATTTT. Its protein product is CASSLVGTSFSDTQYF. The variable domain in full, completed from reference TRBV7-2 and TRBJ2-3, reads GAGVSQSPSNKVTEKGKDVELRCDPISGHTALYWYRQSLGQGLEFLIYFQGNSAPDKSGLPSDRFSAERTGGSVSTLTIQRTQQEDSAVYLCASSLVGTSFSDTQYFGPGTRLTVL.

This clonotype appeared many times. CDR3 sequence reads: CASSLVWDMNTEAFF. CDR3 nucleotide sequence: TGCGCCAGCAGCTTGGTTTGGGACATGAACACTGAAGCTTTCTTT. The gene calls are TRBV5-1 and TRBJ1-1; weak D call: TRBD1 (6 bases). The CDR3 consists of 15 residues. V lost 0 bases to trimming and J lost 0 bases, with 9 bases between them. Germline V gene lookup returns CDR1 SGHRS and CDR2 YFSETQ. The entire variable domain, with the rest obtained from reference TRBV5-1 and TRBJ1-1, is as follows: KAGVTQTPRYLIKTRGQQVTLSCSPISGHRSVSWYQQTPGQGLQFLFEYFSETQRNKGNFPGRFSGRQFSNSRSEMNVSTLELGDSALYLCASSLVWDMNTEAFFGQGTRLTVV.

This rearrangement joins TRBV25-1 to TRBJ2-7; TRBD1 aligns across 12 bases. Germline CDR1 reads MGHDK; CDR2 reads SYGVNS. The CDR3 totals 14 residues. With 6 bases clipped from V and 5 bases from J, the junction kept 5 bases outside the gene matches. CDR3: CASRGTGGMDEQYF. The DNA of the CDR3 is TGTGCCAGCAGGGGGACAGGGGGCATGGACGAGCAGTACTTC.

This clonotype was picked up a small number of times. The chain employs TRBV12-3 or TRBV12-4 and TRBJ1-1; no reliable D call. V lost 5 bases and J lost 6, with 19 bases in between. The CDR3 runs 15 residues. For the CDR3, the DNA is TGTGCCAGCAGTCCAAACCCCGGAGGGATCGCTGAAGCTTTCTTT. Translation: CASSPNPGGIAEAFF.

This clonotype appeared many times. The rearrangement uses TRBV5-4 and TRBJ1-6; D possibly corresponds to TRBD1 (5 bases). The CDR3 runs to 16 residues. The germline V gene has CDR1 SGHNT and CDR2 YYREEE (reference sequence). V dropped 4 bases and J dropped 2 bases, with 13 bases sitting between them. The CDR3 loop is CASSAGTEPYNSPLHF. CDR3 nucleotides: TGTGCCAGCAGCGCGGGGACGGAACCCTATAATTCACCCCTCCACTTT.

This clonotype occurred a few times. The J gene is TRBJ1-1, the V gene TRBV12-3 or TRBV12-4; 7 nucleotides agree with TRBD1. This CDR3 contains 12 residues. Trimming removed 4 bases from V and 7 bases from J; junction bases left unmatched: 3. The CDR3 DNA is TGTGCCAGCAGTTCGGGGACAGTTGAAGCTTTCTTT. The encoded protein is CASSSGTVEAFF.

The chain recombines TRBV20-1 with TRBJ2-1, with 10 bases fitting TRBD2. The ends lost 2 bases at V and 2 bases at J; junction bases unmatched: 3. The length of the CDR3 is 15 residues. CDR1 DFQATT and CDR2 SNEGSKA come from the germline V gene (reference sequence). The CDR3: CSARNLAGAYNEQFF. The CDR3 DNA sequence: TGCAGTGCTAGAAATCTAGCGGGGGCCTACAATGAGCAGTTCTTC.